Listed below are T cell receptor beta chains from one sample, sequenced in a study of tumor-infiltrating lymphocytes in primary liver carcinoma. MiXCR, run by TCRdb on the multiplex PCR reads, gives a single entry per CDR3 protein. The sample lists some 87,000 distinct CDR3 sequences, about 70% occurring once. The specimen was tumor-adjacent normal liver tissue. The receptors originated from a man aged 35 to 55 with primary liver carcinoma and hepatitis B virus infection. Both conserved end residues are part of each CDR3. The D gene is left open where the match is weak. Clone sizes are given selectively: once, few, many, or a class where the clone is expanded.

abundance: .
v_gene: TRBV28
d_gene: .
j_gene: TRBJ2-6
CDR3nt: TGCGCCAGCAGTTTAGGGTATGGGGCCAACGTCCCGACTTTC
CDR3aa: CASSLGYGANVPTF

abundance: .
v_gene: TRBV11-2
d_gene: .
j_gene: TRBJ2-3
CDR3nt: TGTACCAGCAGATTCCTTTACAGGGACGGGGATACGCAGTATTTT
CDR3aa: CTSRFLYRDGDTQYF

abundance: .
v_gene: TRBV6-2/TRBV6-3
d_gene: .
j_gene: TRBJ2-1
CDR3nt: TGTGCCAGCAAGGCGGGACTCCCTGCCAACAATGAGCAGTTCTTC
CDR3aa: CASKAGLPANNEQFF

abundance: many
v_gene: TRBV12-3/TRBV12-4
d_gene: TRBD2
j_gene: TRBJ2-2
CDR3nt: TGTGCCAGCGCAGGCGGGAGGTTCGGCGGGGAGCTGTTTTTT
CDR3aa: CASAGGRFGGELFF

abundance: .
v_gene: TRBV29-1
d_gene: TRBD2
j_gene: TRBJ2-5
CDR3nt: TGCAGCGTTGAAGCGAGGTCGGGAGCGGGGGGGACCCAATACTTC
CDR3aa: CSVEARSGAGGTQYF

abundance: .
v_gene: TRBV2
d_gene: TRBD1
j_gene: TRBJ1-5
CDR3nt: TGTGCCAGCAGTGGGACAGGGATCGGTCAGCCCCAGCATTTT
CDR3aa: CASSGTGIGQPQHF

abundance: .
v_gene: TRBV11-2
d_gene: .
j_gene: TRBJ2-3
CDR3nt: TGTGCCAGCAGTTTAGTTCCCGGCGACCCTAGCGCAGATACGCAGTATTTT
CDR3aa: CASSLVPGDPSADTQYF

abundance: .
v_gene: TRBV29-1
d_gene: .
j_gene: TRBJ2-1
CDR3nt: TGCAGCGCTGGGGTACAACTCAATGAGCAGTTCTTC
CDR3aa: CSAGVQLNEQFF

abundance: once
v_gene: TRBV28
d_gene: TRBD2
j_gene: TRBJ2-1
CDR3nt: TGTGCTAGCAGTATCCTAGCGGGGTCCTACAATGAGCAGTTCTTC
CDR3aa: CASSILAGSYNEQFF

abundance: .
v_gene: TRBV7-9
d_gene: .
j_gene: TRBJ2-1
CDR3nt: TGTGCCAGCAGCTATCCTGACTCCTTAGAGCAGTTCTTC
CDR3aa: CASSYPDSLEQFF

abundance: many
v_gene: TRBV2
d_gene: .
j_gene: TRBJ2-2
CDR3nt: TGTGCCAGCAGTGAAGCAGGGGTCCGATCTGGCACCGGGGAGCTGTTTTTT
CDR3aa: CASSEAGVRSGTGELFF

abundance: few
v_gene: TRBV11-2
d_gene: TRBD1
j_gene: TRBJ2-7
CDR3nt: TGTGCCAGCAGCCTAAATCCGGGACAGTCCTACGAGCAGTACTTC
CDR3aa: CASSLNPGQSYEQYF

abundance: .
v_gene: TRBV11-2
d_gene: .
j_gene: TRBJ2-7
CDR3nt: TGTGCCAGCAGCATCGGCGGAATTCTACCCTACGAGCAATACTTC
CDR3aa: CASSIGGILPYEQYF

abundance: .
v_gene: TRBV28
d_gene: .
j_gene: TRBJ2-3
CDR3nt: TGTGCCAGCAGTTCGGGGACCGCCACAGATACGCAGTATTTT
CDR3aa: CASSSGTATDTQYF

abundance: .
v_gene: TRBV5-5
d_gene: .
j_gene: TRBJ2-7
CDR3nt: TGTGCCAGCAGCACAGGACAGTGGGGGCCCCACGAGCAGTACTTC
CDR3aa: CASSTGQWGPHEQYF

abundance: many
v_gene: TRBV29-1
d_gene: TRBD2
j_gene: TRBJ2-5
CDR3nt: TGCAGCCAGAGGGCTAGCGGGAGAGAGACCCAGTACTTC
CDR3aa: CSQRASGRETQYF

abundance: .
v_gene: TRBV28
d_gene: TRBD2
j_gene: TRBJ2-7
CDR3nt: TGTGCCAGCAGCCTAGGACTAGCGGGAGGGTTGGGGGAGCAGTACTTC
CDR3aa: CASSLGLAGGLGEQYF

abundance: .
v_gene: TRBV4-1
d_gene: .
j_gene: TRBJ1-1
CDR3nt: TGCGCCAGCAGCCTAATGCTAACAGGTGAGATGGAAGCTTTCTTT
CDR3aa: CASSLMLTGEMEAFF

abundance: .
v_gene: TRBV10-3
d_gene: TRBD1
j_gene: TRBJ1-2
CDR3nt: TGTGCCATCAGTGGGGACAGGGGCTATGGCTACACCTTC
CDR3aa: CAISGDRGYGYTF

abundance: .
v_gene: TRBV11-2
d_gene: .
j_gene: TRBJ2-3
CDR3nt: TGTGCCAGCAGCTACACAGATATACAGTATTTT
CDR3aa: CASSYTDIQYF

abundance: .
v_gene: TRBV28
d_gene: .
j_gene: TRBJ2-2
CDR3nt: TGTGCCAGCAGTTTTGAAGGAGAACGCACCGGGGAGCTGTTTTTT
CDR3aa: CASSFEGERTGELFF

abundance: .
v_gene: TRBV20-1
d_gene: TRBD1
j_gene: TRBJ1-1
CDR3nt: TGCAGTGCTGGACAGGGAATAGGGCCTGAAGCTTTCTTT
CDR3aa: CSAGQGIGPEAFF

abundance: .
v_gene: TRBV11-2
d_gene: .
j_gene: TRBJ2-1
CDR3nt: TGTGCAAGCGGCTTAGAGGTGGGAGCTAAGCAGTTCTTC
CDR3aa: CASGLEVGAKQFF

abundance: many
v_gene: TRBV4-1
d_gene: TRBD1
j_gene: TRBJ2-1
CDR3nt: TGCGCCAGCAGCCATCCGCAGGGGGCGAATTATAATGAGCAGTTCTTC
CDR3aa: CASSHPQGANYNEQFF

abundance: few
v_gene: TRBV5-6
d_gene: .
j_gene: TRBJ1-1
CDR3nt: TGTGCCAGCGGCCTTGGACCGAACACTGAAGCTTTCTTT
CDR3aa: CASGLGPNTEAFF

abundance: .
v_gene: TRBV11-2
d_gene: TRBD2
j_gene: TRBJ2-1
CDR3nt: TGTGCCAGCGGCTTGCCTAGCGGGAGCTACAATGAGCAGATCTTC
CDR3aa: CASGLPSGSYNEQIF

abundance: many
v_gene: TRBV10-3
d_gene: TRBD1
j_gene: TRBJ1-1
CDR3nt: TGTGCCATCAGTGGGACCGGGACAGGGACTGAAGCTTTCTTT
CDR3aa: CAISGTGTGTEAFF

abundance: .
v_gene: TRBV11-2
d_gene: TRBD2
j_gene: TRBJ2-1
CDR3nt: TGTGCCAGCAGCCGCAGACTAGCGGGAGAAGTTGACAATGAGCAGTTCTTC
CDR3aa: CASSRRLAGEVDNEQFF

abundance: .
v_gene: TRBV5-1
d_gene: .
j_gene: TRBJ1-1
CDR3nt: TGCGCCAGCAGCCCCGGGACCGTGAACACTGAAGCTTTCTTT
CDR3aa: CASSPGTVNTEAFF

abundance: .
v_gene: TRBV10-3
d_gene: .
j_gene: TRBJ2-5
CDR3nt: TGTGCCATCAAGGGACGGGGACCCCAAGAGGCCCAGTACTTC
CDR3aa: CAIKGRGPQEAQYF

abundance: many
v_gene: TRBV6-1
d_gene: .
j_gene: TRBJ2-3
CDR3nt: TGTGCCAGCAGTGCCCGCACAGATACGCAGTATTTT
CDR3aa: CASSARTDTQYF

abundance: many
v_gene: TRBV29-1
d_gene: TRBD1
j_gene: TRBJ1-2
CDR3nt: TGCAGCGGCATGACAGGGAACTATGGCTACACCTTC
CDR3aa: CSGMTGNYGYTF

abundance: .
v_gene: TRBV13
d_gene: TRBD1
j_gene: TRBJ2-7
CDR3nt: TGTGCCAGCAGCTCACCTACAGGGGGCCAAGGCTCCTACAAGCAGTACTTC
CDR3aa: CASSSPTGGQGSYKQYF

abundance: .
v_gene: TRBV6-1
d_gene: TRBD1
j_gene: TRBJ2-3
CDR3nt: TGTGCCAGCACTGCGACAGGGTCCGCAGATACGCAATATTTT
CDR3aa: CASTATGSADTQYF

abundance: .
v_gene: TRBV7-2
d_gene: .
j_gene: TRBJ2-7
CDR3nt: TGTGCCAGCAGCTTCACAGGGAACGAGCAGTACTTC
CDR3aa: CASSFTGNEQYF

abundance: .
v_gene: TRBV28
d_gene: .
j_gene: TRBJ2-4
CDR3nt: TGTGCCAGCAGTTTCGCCATAGTGAAGAACATTCAGTACTTC
CDR3aa: CASSFAIVKNIQYF

abundance: .
v_gene: TRBV10-3
d_gene: .
j_gene: TRBJ2-7
CDR3nt: TGTGCTATCAGTGGGCTAGCGTACGACGAGCAGTACTTC
CDR3aa: CAISGLAYDEQYF

abundance: once
v_gene: TRBV5-5
d_gene: .
j_gene: TRBJ2-4
CDR3nt: TGTACCAGCAGCTTGAAGGGGGGCAAAAACATTCAGTACTTC
CDR3aa: CTSSLKGGKNIQYF

abundance: .
v_gene: TRBV28
d_gene: .
j_gene: TRBJ2-7
CDR3nt: TGTGCCTGCAGTTTCGACTACAACTACGAGCAGTACTTC
CDR3aa: CACSFDYNYEQYF

abundance: medium-sized
v_gene: TRBV11-2
d_gene: .
j_gene: TRBJ2-5
CDR3nt: TGTGCCAGCAGCTTGAGCGTCCAAGAGACCCAGTACTTC
CDR3aa: CASSLSVQETQYF

abundance: once
v_gene: TRBV29-1
d_gene: TRBD2
j_gene: TRBJ2-7
CDR3nt: TGCAGCCCCTGGGGGGGTGCCTACGATCAGTACTTC
CDR3aa: CSPWGGAYDQYF